The present TCR beta chain was sequenced within a study of T cells in narcolepsy. For the study at large: Healthy controls were enrolled alongside patients with narcolepsy type 1 or type 2.

The study's findings and limits: In some patient and control memory CD4+ samples, autoreactive clones were absent. Healthy controls reportedly lacked the autoreactive clonotypes serially found in patients' blood. Comparing one patient's CSF and blood CD4+ clonotypes highlighted HCRT- and TRIB2-specific autoreactive clonotypes.

Remarks on this clone: What it recognizes is unknown.

Germline V CDR1 and CDR2: MNHNY, SVGAGI (reference sequence). The ends were cut back, 8 bases at V and 1 base at J, with 16 bases in the middle. CDR3 length: 15 residues. TCRdb's copy holds only in-frame clones and misses some; the assay was immunoSEQ multiplex PCR. The sample lists 23,000 or so clones, about four fifths occurring once. Sequences were obtained from CD45RA- memory CD4+ T cells from PBMCs. The sequence derives from a human donor with narcolepsy. The genes are TRBV6-6 and TRBJ2-3, with D maybe TRBD1 (5 bases). DNA for the CDR3: TGTGCCAGCTCTTCAGCCCCAGGGCGCACAGATACGCAGTATTTT. This gives the protein CASSSAPGRTDTQYF.